This entry lists 31 T cell receptor beta chains sequenced from one sample in a study of T-cell reconstitution after alpha-beta-depleted transplantation in children. Unique molecular identifiers were used to barcode this TCRbeta library. TCRdb called the PCR reads again in MiXCR, with one record for every CDR3 protein. The sample carries over 200,000 distinct CDR3 sequences, about a sixth recorded once. The source was PBMCs, mostly from graft donor cells, collected 360 days after TCRalphabeta/CD19-depleted stem cell transplant. These receptor sequences come from a male patient aged 2 to 10 who had a stem cell transplant for acute lymphoblastic leukemia, so the T cells may come from the graft donor.

This clonotype has just a few counts. The rearrangement links TRBV5-1 to TRBJ2-1, with 10 bases lining up with TRBD2. Looked up from germline, CDR1 is SGHRS and CDR2 is YFSETQ. The CDR3 totals 17 residues. V gave up 2 bases and J gave up 1 base; unmatched junction bases: 6. CDR3 nucleotide sequence: TGCGCCAGCAGCTTAGGGCTAGCGGGGGTTTCCTACAATGAGCAGTTCTTC. It codes for CASSLGLAGVSYNEQFF.

This rearrangement joins TRBV14 to TRBJ2-2, with 7 bases lining up with TRBD1. Unmatched junction bases numbered 4, after V lost 7 bases and J lost 5 bases. CDR3 length equals 13 residues. Germline CDR1 and CDR2: SGHDN and FVKESK. The CDR3 sequence is CASIKTGTGELFF. The DNA of the CDR3 is TGTGCCAGCATTAAGACAGGGACCGGGGAGCTGTTTTTT.

This chain uses TRBV19 with TRBJ2-7, with TRBD2 matching over 7 bases. The germline V gene has CDR1 LNHDA and CDR2 SQIVND (reference sequence). V gave up 3 bases and J gave up 5 bases; unmatched junction bases: 10. This CDR3 is built from 15 residues. The CDR3: CASSISLRGTNEQYF. Written as DNA, the CDR3 is TGTGCCAGTAGTATCAGCCTGCGGGGGACCAACGAGCAGTACTTC.

This clonotype was seen once. The V gene is TRBV2, the J gene TRBJ2-2; 9 bases map to TRBD1. The CDR3 is 18 residues long. In germline, CDR1 is SNHLY, CDR2 FYNNEI. The CDR3 reads CTFCLPDRGKLDTGELFF. As DNA, the CDR3 is TGTACCTTCTGTTTACCGGACAGGGGTAAATTAGACACCGGGGAGCTGTTTTTT.

The CDR3 sequence: CAISESRDDLADTQYF. CDR3 DNA: TGTGCCATCAGTGAGTCTAGGGACGACTTAGCAGATACGCAGTATTTT. This sequence joins TRBV10-3 and TRBJ2-3; D possibly uses TRBD1 or TRBD2 (5 bases each). CDR3 length equals 16 residues. Germline loops: CDR1 ENHRY, CDR2 SYGVKD. Trimming stripped 0 bases from V and 4 bases from J, with 14 bases between.

The chain combines TRBV12-3 or TRBV12-4 with TRBJ1-6; D is ambiguous. The CDR3 is 14 residues long. V gave up 2 bases and J gave up 7 bases, with 9 bases separating them. CDR3: CASSLIVRNSPLHF. CDR3 nucleotides: TGTGCCAGCAGTTTAATAGTTCGGAATTCACCCCTCCACTTT.

This clonotype was observed many times. This sequence joins TRBV6-1 and TRBJ1-2; 10 positions match TRBD1. V dropped 0 bases and J dropped 8; count of bases not matched to a gene: 3. The CDR3 is 14 amino acids. The germline gives CDR1 MNHNS, CDR2 SASEGT. CDR3 amino acids: CASSEADRGWGYTF. The CDR3 DNA reads TGTGCCAGCAGTGAAGCGGACAGGGGGTGGGGCTACACCTTC.

This clonotype was counted a few times. The V and J genes are TRBV9 and TRBJ2-5; D may be TRBD1 (6 bases). The CDR3 runs to 14 residues. The germline V and J ends were trimmed by 4 bases and 3 bases, with 13 bases remaining between them. Germline V gene lookup returns CDR1 SGDLS and CDR2 YYNGEE. The CDR3 reads CASSTGMWEETQYF. The DNA for the CDR3 is TGTGCCAGCAGCACAGGGATGTGGGAAGAGACCCAGTACTTC.

This clonotype was observed a handful of times. The V and J genes are TRBV20-1 and TRBJ1-2, with D uncertain. The V gene's germline CDR1 is DFQATT and CDR2 SNEGSKA (reference sequence). This CDR3 comprises 11 residues. Trimming removed 3 bases at V and 2 bases at J, with 4 bases between. This CDR3 reads CSASVNYGYTF. CDR3 nucleotide sequence: TGCAGTGCTAGTGTAAACTATGGCTACACCTTC.

This chain connects TRBV12-3 or TRBV12-4 to TRBJ1-4; D ambiguous. V shed 6 bases and J shed 5 bases, with 13 bases lying between them. CDR3 length: 14 residues. The chain's CDR3 is CASSPPRENEKLFF. CDR3 sequence (DNA): TGTGCCAGCAGCCCCCCTCGGGAAAATGAAAAACTGTTTTTT.

The sample holds a few counts of this clonotype. The chain employs TRBV28 and TRBJ1-5, with D perhaps TRBD1 (5 bases). The germline V and J ends were trimmed by 5 bases and 2 bases, with 16 bases remaining between them. This CDR3 comprises 16 residues. The germline gives CDR1 MDHEN, CDR2 SYDVKM. The CDR3 coding sequence is TGTGCCAGCAGTCCTCTTTGGCAGGGTGGCAATCAGCCCCAGCATTTT. Its translation is CASSPLWQGGNQPQHF. Based on the CDR3 plus reference TRBV28 and TRBJ1-5, the full variable domain is DVKVTQSSRYLVKRTGEKVFLECVQDMDHENMFWYRQDPGLGLRLIYFSYDVKMKEKGDIPEGYSVSREKKERFSLILESASTNQTSMYLCASSPLWQGGNQPQHFGDGTRLSIL.

At least ten counts were recorded for this clonotype. The genes are TRBV7-8 and TRBJ2-3, with D maybe TRBD2 (6 bases). From germline, CDR1 is SGHVS and CDR2 FQNEAQ. The CDR3 length is 15 residues. Trimming took 5 bases from V and 1 from J, leaving 13 bases between them. The CDR3 is CASSPLAEGTDTQYF. As DNA, the CDR3 is TGTGCCAGCAGCCCGTTAGCGGAAGGCACAGATACGCAGTATTTT.

This clonotype was seen many times. The CDR3 protein is CASSLDSYETQYF. The CDR3 bases are TGTGCCAGCAGCTTAGACAGTTATGAGACCCAGTACTTC. The genes are TRBV7-2 and TRBJ2-5, with no clear D. V lost 1 base and J lost 5, with 8 bases in between. This CDR3 has 13 residues. Germline V gene lookup returns CDR1 SGHTA and CDR2 FQGNSA.

The rearrangement uses TRBV10-1 and TRBJ1-6, with D unclear. This CDR3 contains 13 residues. From germline, CDR1 is WNHNN and CDR2 SYGVQD (reference sequence). Trimming shortened V by 3 bases and J by 3 bases, and 3 bases separated the two germline ends. The CDR3 reads CASSDSYNSPLHF. In DNA, the CDR3 is TGCGCCAGCAGTGACAGCTATAATTCACCCCTCCACTTT.

This clonotype was seen more than once but under ten times. The chain carries TRBV7-8 and TRBJ1-3, with D unresolved. Germline CDR1 is SGHVS and CDR2 is FQNEAQ. The CDR3 has 15 amino acids. The V gene lost 2 bases and the J gene lost 3 bases, with 11 bases spanning the gap. The CDR3 protein is CASSLRGRIGNTIYF. CDR3 DNA sequence: TGTGCCAGCAGCTTAAGAGGGAGGATTGGAAACACCATATATTTT.

This clonotype was recorded at least ten times. The chain links TRBV4-3 to TRBJ1-2, with D unclear. The germline gives CDR1 LGHNA, CDR2 YSLEER. This CDR3 comprises 15 residues. V was trimmed by 1 base and J by 2 bases, leaving 11 bases between them. CDR3 DNA sequence: TGCGCCAGCAGCCAAGTTGAAGGGCGCAACTATGGCTACACCTTC. Translating it yields CASSQVEGRNYGYTF.

This clonotype has more than one count but fewer than ten. As DNA, the CDR3 is TGCGCCAGCAGCTTCGGGACAGGTTTCTCGTACCAAGAGACCCAGTACTTC. The encoded protein is CASSFGTGFSYQETQYF. This chain links TRBV5-1 with TRBJ2-5; 8 nucleotides align to TRBD1. Trimming cost V 2 bases and J 0 bases; bases outside gene matches: 9. CDR3 size: 17 residues. In germline, CDR1 is SGHRS, CDR2 YFSETQ.

The chain has TRBV3-1 and TRBJ2-2, with a tentative D call TRBD2 (6 bases). The CDR3 has 14 amino acids. Germline V gives CDR1 LGHDT, CDR2 YNNKEL (reference sequence). Trimming shortened V by 4 bases and J by 3 bases, and 9 bases separated the two germline ends. CDR3 sequence: CASSLAVHTGELFF. CDR3 nucleotide sequence: TGTGCCAGCAGCCTAGCGGTACACACCGGGGAGCTGTTTTTT. Full variable domain (missing parts from reference TRBV3-1 and TRBJ2-2): DTAVSQTPKYLVTQMGNDKSIKCEQNLGHDTMYWYKQDSKKFLKIMFSYNNKELIINETVPNRFSPKSPDKAHLNLHINSLELGDSAVYFCASSLAVHTGELFFGEGSRLTVL.

In this sample, this clonotype turned up a few times. V usage is TRBV10-2 and J usage is TRBJ1-3; TRBD1 aligns across 8 bases. The germline CDR1 and CDR2 sequences are WSHSY and SAAADI. The CDR3 extends over 14 amino acids. Unmatched junction bases numbered 5, after V lost 8 bases and J lost 2 bases. The CDR3, as DNA: TGCGCCAGCGCCGAGGACAGGGCTGGAAACACCATATATTTT. Amino acids: CASAEDRAGNTIYF.

This clonotype came up a few times. The rearrangement joins TRBV7-8 to TRBJ1-1; perhaps TRBD1 as D (6 bases). Germline CDR1 and CDR2: SGHVS and FQNEAQ. V lost 3 bases and J lost 5, with 10 bases in between. CDR3 length equals 13 residues. The CDR3 coding sequence is TGTGCCAGCAGCTTTACAAGGGGGACTGAAGCTTTCTTT. Protein sequence: CASSFTRGTEAFF.

This clonotype was counted a few times. CDR3 residues: CASSQLMTQETQYF. In nucleotides, the CDR3 is TGTGCCAGCAGCCAATTAATGACCCAAGAGACCCAGTACTTC. This chain connects TRBV14 to TRBJ2-5; D not certain. Germline V gene lookup returns CDR1 SGHDN and CDR2 FVKESK. The CDR3 is 14 amino acids. Trimming stripped 2 bases from V and 1 base from J, with 8 bases between.

Many counts were recorded for this clonotype. The chain carries TRBV5-1 and TRBJ2-1; the D is unclear. The ends were cut back, 0 bases at V and 6 bases at J, with 4 bases in the middle. CDR3 length equals 12 residues. Germline-derived CDR1 and CDR2 are SGHRS and YFSETQ. Here the CDR3 DNA reads TGCGCCAGCAGCTTGGCGGGCAATGAGCAGTTCTTC. Translated, it gives CASSLAGNEQFF.

The V gene is TRBV12-3 or TRBV12-4, the J gene TRBJ2-5; no definite D call. Trimming shortened V by 3 bases and J by 1 base, and 12 bases separated the two germline ends. The CDR3 sequence is 15 residues long. This CDR3 is CASSLGGSLQETQYF. CDR3 DNA sequence: TGTGCCAGCAGTTTGGGTGGAAGTCTCCAAGAGACCCAGTACTTC.

This clonotype was counted only a few times. This rearrangement joins TRBV20-1 to TRBJ2-7; 12 bases match TRBD1. V lost 3 bases to trimming and J lost 1 base; unmatched junction nucleotides: 4. Germline V gene sequence: CDR1 DFQATT, CDR2 SNEGSKA (reference sequence). This CDR3 has 15 residues. The CDR3 reads CSASGDRGLSYEQYF. In DNA form, the CDR3 reads TGCAGTGCTAGTGGGGACAGGGGGCTTTCCTACGAGCAGTACTTC.

J is TRBJ1-2 and V is TRBV5-1; 10 nucleotides line up with TRBD1. The CDR3 spans 14 residues. CDR1 is SGHRS, CDR2 YFSETQ, per germline. Trimming removed 8 bases from V and 4 bases from J; junction bases left unmatched: 8. CDR3 bases: TGCGCCAGTACCCGAGGACAGGGGGTCTATGGCTACACCTTC. Protein: CASTRGQGVYGYTF.

This chain links TRBV7-2 with TRBJ2-4; D uncertain. The CDR3 spans 15 residues. In germline, CDR1 is SGHTA, CDR2 FQGNSA. V was clipped by 0 bases and J by 6 bases, with 12 bases between them. The CDR3 coding sequence is TGTGCCAGCAGCTTAGCGTTCGGCGTGGGAAACATTCAGTACTTC. It codes for CASSLAFGVGNIQYF. Filled out from reference TRBV7-2 and TRBJ2-4, the complete variable domain reads GAGVSQSPSNKVTEKGKDVELRCDPISGHTALYWYRQSLGQGLEFLIYFQGNSAPDKSGLPSDRFSAERTGGSVSTLTIQRTQQEDSAVYLCASSLAFGVGNIQYFGAGTRLSVL.

This chain connects TRBV6-5 to TRBJ1-2, with D possibly being TRBD1 (5 bases). The CDR3 is 11 amino acids. Trimming cost V 3 bases and J 13 bases, with 12 bases left between them. The germline V gene has CDR1 MNHEY and CDR2 SVGAGI. CDR3 DNA: TGTGCCAGCAGTTATGGGGGAATAAGCACCTTC. The encoded protein is CASSYGGISTF.

The rearrangement joins TRBV4-3 to TRBJ2-7, with TRBD1 matching over 7 bases. V was clipped by 0 bases and J by 2 bases; unmatched bases: 4. The CDR3 has 15 residues. The germline gives CDR1 LGHNA, CDR2 YSLEER. CDR3 region: CASSQDPTGAYEQYF. The DNA of the CDR3 is TGCGCCAGCAGCCAAGATCCAACAGGGGCCTACGAGCAGTACTTC.

This clonotype has a count of ten or more. The genes are TRBV5-4 and TRBJ1-4; possibly TRBD1 for D (5 bases). Germline V lookup: CDR1 SGHNT, CDR2 YYREEE (reference sequence). V was trimmed by 1 base and J by 8 bases, leaving 12 bases between them. The CDR3 sequence is 14 residues long. Here the CDR3 reads CASSLNWGDEKLFF. The CDR3 DNA follows: TGTGCCAGCAGCTTGAATTGGGGGGACGAAAAACTGTTTTTT. Filled out from reference TRBV5-4 and TRBJ1-4, the complete variable domain reads ETGVTQSPTHLIKTRGQQVTLRCSSQSGHNTVSWYQQALGQGPQFIFQYYREEENGRGNFPPRFSGLQFPNYSSELNVNALELDDSALYLCASSLNWGDEKLFFGSGTQLSVL.

The J gene is TRBJ2-3, the V gene TRBV15; tentative D call: TRBD2 (5 bases). CDR1 LNHNV and CDR2 YYDKDF come from the germline V gene (reference sequence). Trimming stripped 2 bases from V and 3 bases from J, with 9 bases between. The CDR3 consists of 14 residues. CDR3 DNA: TGTGCCACCAGCAGACCCGGCGGGACAGATACGCAGTATTTT. Amino acids: CATSRPGGTDTQYF.

This sequence joins TRBV20-1 and TRBJ2-6; D is uncertain. This CDR3 comprises 15 residues. V was shortened by 0 bases and J by 2 bases, with 8 bases between the two germline ends. The germline CDR1 and CDR2 sequences are DFQATT and SNEGSKA (reference sequence). The CDR3: CSAREGMTGANVLTF. The CDR3 bases are TGCAGTGCTAGAGAAGGGATGACTGGGGCCAACGTCCTGACTTTC.